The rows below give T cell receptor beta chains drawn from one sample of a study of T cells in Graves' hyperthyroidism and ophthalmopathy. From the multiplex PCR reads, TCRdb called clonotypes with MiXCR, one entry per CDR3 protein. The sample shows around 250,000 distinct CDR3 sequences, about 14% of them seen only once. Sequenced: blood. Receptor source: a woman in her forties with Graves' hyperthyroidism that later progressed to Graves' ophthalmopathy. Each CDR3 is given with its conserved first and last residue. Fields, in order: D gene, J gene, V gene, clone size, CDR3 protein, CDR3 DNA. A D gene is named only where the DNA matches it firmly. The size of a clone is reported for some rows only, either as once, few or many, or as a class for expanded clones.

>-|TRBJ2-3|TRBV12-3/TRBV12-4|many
CASGKGYDTQYF
TGTGCCAGCGGTAAGGGATACGATACGCAGTATTTT
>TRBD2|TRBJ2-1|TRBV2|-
CASSLNSGRYGYNEQFF
TGTGCCAGCAGCTTAAACAGCGGGAGGTATGGATACAATGAGCAGTTCTTC
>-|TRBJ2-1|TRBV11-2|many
CASSTHPGGGWGFF
TGTGCCAGCAGCACGCATCCAGGGGGGGGCTGGGGGTTCTTC
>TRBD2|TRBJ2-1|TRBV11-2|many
CASSLDTSGRASSRNEQFF
TGTGCCAGCAGCTTAGATACTAGCGGGAGGGCGTCTTCTAGGAATGAGCAGTTCTTC
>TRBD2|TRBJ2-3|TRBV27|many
CASSHGGSGRVYTDTQYF
TGTGCCAGCAGTCACGGTGGTAGCGGGAGGGTCTACACAGATACGCAGTATTTT
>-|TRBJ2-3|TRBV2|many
CASNGAVSGTTDTQYF
TGTGCCAGCAATGGGGCGGTTTCGGGAACCACAGATACGCAGTATTTT
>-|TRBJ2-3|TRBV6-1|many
CASSDRDPWDTQYF
TGTGCCAGCAGTGACCGGGATCCATGGGATACGCAGTATTTT
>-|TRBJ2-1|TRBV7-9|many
CASSLSRGGTTNNEQFF
TGTGCCAGCAGCTTAAGCAGGGGCGGGACAACTAACAATGAGCAGTTCTTC
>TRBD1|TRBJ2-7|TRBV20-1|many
CSARRQGASSYEQYF
TGCAGTGCTAGAAGGCAGGGGGCAAGCTCCTACGAGCAGTACTTC
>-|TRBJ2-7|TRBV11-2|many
CASSLYGRRADYEQYF
TGTGCCAGCAGCTTATATGGGCGGAGGGCAGACTACGAGCAGTACTTC
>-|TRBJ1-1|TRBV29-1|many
CSVSQGFHEAFF
TGCAGCGTTTCTCAGGGTTTCCATGAAGCTTTCTTT
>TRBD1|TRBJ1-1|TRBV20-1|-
CSGDRGGAEAFF
TGCAGCGGTGACAGGGGAGGAGCTGAAGCTTTCTTT
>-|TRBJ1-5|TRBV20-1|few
CSAIVQGNSNQPQHF
TGCAGTGCTATAGTACAGGGAAATAGCAATCAGCCCCAGCATTTT
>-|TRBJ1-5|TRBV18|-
CASPEPVNQPQHF
TGTGCCAGCCCGGAACCGGTCAATCAGCCCCAGCATTTT
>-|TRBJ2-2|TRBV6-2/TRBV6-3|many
CASSYLRTRTGELFF
TGTGCCAGCAGTTACTTGCGGACACGCACCGGGGAGCTGTTTTTT
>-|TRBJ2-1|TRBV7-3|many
CASSLNPGEKNEQFF
TGTGCCAGCAGCTTAAACCCGGGAGAAAAGAATGAGCAGTTCTTC
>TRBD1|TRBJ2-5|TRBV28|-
CASSPGTELGETQYF
TGTGCCAGCAGTCCGGGGACAGAACTGGGAGAGACCCAGTACTTC
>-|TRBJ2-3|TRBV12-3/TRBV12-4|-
CASSFVVGSGLGDTQYF
TGTGCCAGCAGTTTCGTGGTGGGGAGCGGGTTAGGTGATACGCAGTATTTT
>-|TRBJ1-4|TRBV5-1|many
CASSMGHEREKLFF
TGCGCCAGCAGCATGGGACATGAGCGTGAAAAACTGTTTTTT
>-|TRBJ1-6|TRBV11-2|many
CASSQRLGSSYNSPLHF
TGTGCCAGCAGCCAGAGGTTGGGGAGCTCCTATAATTCACCCCTCCACTTT
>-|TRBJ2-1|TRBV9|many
CASSVVPSFTEQFF
TGTGCCAGCAGCGTAGTGCCTAGTTTTACTGAGCAGTTCTTC
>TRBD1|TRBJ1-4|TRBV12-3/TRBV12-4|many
CASSPTGGSNEKLFF
TGTGCCAGCAGTCCGACAGGGGGATCTAATGAAAAACTGTTTTTT
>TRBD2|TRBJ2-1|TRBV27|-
CASKVTGTSGRSEQFF
TGTGCCAGCAAAGTTACCGGGACTAGCGGGAGGAGTGAGCAGTTCTTC
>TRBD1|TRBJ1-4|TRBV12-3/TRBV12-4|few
CASSQQGAREKLFF
TGTGCCAGCAGTCAACAGGGGGCGCGTGAAAAACTGTTTTTT
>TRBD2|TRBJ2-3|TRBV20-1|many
CSATGTSGRVDTQYF
TGCAGTGCTACCGGGACTAGCGGGAGGGTAGATACGCAGTATTTT
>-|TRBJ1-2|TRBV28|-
CASRKGTYGYTF
TGTGCCAGCAGGAAGGGGACCTATGGCTACACCTTC
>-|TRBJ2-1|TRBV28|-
CASSSPGTGRSPEQFF
TGTGCCAGCAGTTCGCCAGGTACGGGGCGCAGCCCTGAGCAGTTCTTC
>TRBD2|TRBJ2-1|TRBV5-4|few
CASSLGREGYNEQFF
TGTGCCAGCAGCTTGGGACGGGAGGGCTACAATGAGCAGTTCTTC
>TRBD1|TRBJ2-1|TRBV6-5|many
CASSYAGTGDNEQFF
TGTGCCAGCAGTTACGCCGGGACAGGGGACAATGAGCAGTTCTTC
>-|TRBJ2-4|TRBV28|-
CASSEAEGGRKYIQYF
TGTGCCAGCAGTGAAGCTGAGGGGGGCCGCAAGTACATTCAGTACTTC
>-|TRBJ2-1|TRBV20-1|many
CSARAGTGNEQFF
TGCAGTGCTAGAGCGGGAACAGGGAATGAGCAGTTCTTC
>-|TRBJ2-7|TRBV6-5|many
CASSYSRLDDYEQYF
TGTGCCAGCAGTTACTCCCGACTTGACGACTACGAGCAGTACTTC
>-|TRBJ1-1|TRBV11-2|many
CASSPAPWNTEAFF
TGTGCCAGCAGCCCCGCTCCCTGGAACACTGAAGCTTTCTTT
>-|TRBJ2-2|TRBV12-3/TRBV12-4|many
CASSFLSGGTGELFF
TGTGCCAGCAGTTTCCTATCCGGGGGAACCGGGGAGCTGTTTTTT
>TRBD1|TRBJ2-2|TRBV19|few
CASSMDRGIGELFF
TGTGCCAGTAGTATGGACAGGGGTATCGGGGAGCTGTTTTTT
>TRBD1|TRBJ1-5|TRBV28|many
CASSPGQGESNQPQHF
TGTGCCAGCAGCCCCGGACAGGGGGAAAGCAATCAGCCCCAGCATTTT
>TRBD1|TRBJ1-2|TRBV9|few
CASSVGDSSLANYGYTF
TGTGCCAGCAGCGTAGGGGACAGCTCATTAGCTAACTATGGCTACACCTTC
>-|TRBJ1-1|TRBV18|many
CASSPTALNTEAFF
TGTGCCAGCTCACCTACGGCCCTGAACACTGAAGCTTTCTTT
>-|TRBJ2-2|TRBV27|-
CASSLLWTAHGELFF
TGTGCCAGCAGTCTCCTCTGGACAGCCCACGGGGAGCTGTTTTTT
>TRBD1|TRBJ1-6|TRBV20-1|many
CSAAGTASNSPLHF
TGCAGTGCCGCCGGGACAGCCTCAAATTCACCCCTCCACTTT
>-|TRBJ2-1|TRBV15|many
CATGFNEQFF
TGTGCCACCGGGTTCAATGAGCAGTTCTTC
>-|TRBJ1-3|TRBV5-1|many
CASSLGQIGNTIYF
TGCGCCAGCAGCTTGGGACAGATCGGAAACACCATATATTTT
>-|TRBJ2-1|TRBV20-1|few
CSASVSEAYNEQFF
TGCAGTGCTAGCGTCTCCGAGGCCTACAATGAGCAGTTCTTC
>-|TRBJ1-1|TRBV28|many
CASSLLTDTEAFF
TGTGCCAGCAGTTTATTAACTGACACTGAAGCTTTCTTT
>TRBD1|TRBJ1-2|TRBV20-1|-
CSASGQGVDNYGYTF
TGCAGTGCTAGTGGTCAGGGGGTAGATAACTATGGCTACACCTTC
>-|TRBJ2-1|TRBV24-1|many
CATSDPPRGRHEQFF
TGTGCCACCAGTGATCCCCCCCGGGGGCGTCATGAGCAGTTCTTC
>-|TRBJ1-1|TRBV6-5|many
CASSYGLYATEAFF
TGTGCCAGCAGTTACGGTCTTTATGCCACTGAAGCTTTCTTT
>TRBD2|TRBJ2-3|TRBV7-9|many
CASSLNSGITDTQYF
TGTGCCAGCAGCTTAAATAGCGGGATTACAGATACGCAGTATTTT
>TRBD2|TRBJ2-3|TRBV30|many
CAWSVRTSGLPGGTDTQYF
TGTGCCTGGAGTGTAAGGACTAGCGGACTCCCCGGAGGCACAGATACGCAGTATTTT
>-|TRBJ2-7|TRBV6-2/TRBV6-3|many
CASSTPISEQYF
TGTGCCAGCAGTACCCCAATTTCCGAGCAGTACTTC